These T cell receptor beta chains were read from a single sample in a study of CD8+CD57+ T cells in acquired aplastic anemia. TCRdb redid the calling of the reads with MiXCR, one entry per CDR3 protein. The repertoire consists of some 200,000 distinct CDR3 sequences, with 30% to 40% occurring once and the leading ten covering around 1.1%. Sequencing used sorted CD4+, CD8+, or CD8+CD57+ T cells (not recorded which) from PBMCs. The receptors derive from a human donor in good health, serving as a control. Both conserved end residues are part of each CDR3. Fields, in order: J gene, V gene, clone size, D gene, CDR3 protein, CDR3 DNA. The D gene is left open where the match is weak. Only some rows state a clone size, as once, few, many or a class for expanded clones.

TRBJ2-7	TRBV12-3/TRBV12-4	many	-	CASSPRDGSYEQYF	TGTGCCAGCAGCCCCCGGGACGGCTCCTACGAGCAGTACTTC
TRBJ2-7	TRBV4-2	-	-	CASSSTQGSEQYF	TGTGCCAGCAGCTCAACGCAGGGTAGCGAGCAGTACTTC
TRBJ2-6	TRBV5-6	many	-	CASRMSSGANVLTF	TGTGCCAGCAGGATGAGCTCTGGGGCCAACGTCCTGACTTTC
TRBJ1-1	TRBV2	many	-	CASSSTGSITEAFF	TGTGCCAGCAGTAGTACAGGGTCTATCACTGAAGCTTTCTTT
TRBJ1-2	TRBV2	-	-	CASSSGEGRVNGYTF	TGTGCCAGCAGCTCGGGGGAGGGGCGGGTTAATGGCTACACCTTC
TRBJ2-7	TRBV12-3/TRBV12-4	-	TRBD2	CASSLGEGDEQYF	TGTGCCAGCAGTTTAGGGGAGGGCGATGAGCAGTACTTC
TRBJ2-3	TRBV20-1	-	TRBD1	CSAGTASPDTQYF	TGCAGTGCTGGGACAGCCAGCCCAGATACGCAGTATTTT
TRBJ2-2	TRBV10-3	many	-	CAARTSNTGELFF	TGTGCCGCCCGGACATCCAACACCGGGGAGCTGTTTTTT
TRBJ2-1	TRBV28	-	-	CASSLVGRNEQFF	TGTGCCAGCAGTTTAGTGGGAAGGAATGAGCAGTTCTTC
TRBJ2-1	TRBV6-2/TRBV6-3	-	-	CASSYYATAVADNEQFF	TGTGCCAGCAGTTACTACGCCACCGCAGTAGCGGACAATGAGCAGTTCTTC
TRBJ2-1	TRBV3-1	-	-	CASQGRMYNEQFF	TGTGCCAGCCAGGGACGGATGTACAATGAGCAGTTCTTC
TRBJ2-7	TRBV6-5	-	TRBD2	CASSYSRTSGRYEQYF	TGTGCCAGCAGTTACTCGAGGACTAGCGGGAGGTACGAGCAGTACTTC
TRBJ2-1	TRBV25-1	many	-	CASSDFIGGPTTSYNEQFF	TGTGCCAGCAGTGATTTTATTGGTGGGCCCACTACGTCCTACAATGAGCAGTTCTTC
TRBJ1-2	TRBV19	many	-	CASSFTGSSTYGYTF	TGTGCCAGTAGTTTCACAGGTTCCTCCACCTATGGCTACACCTTC
TRBJ2-1	TRBV7-2	many	TRBD1	CASSPWTGNEQFF	TGTGCCAGCAGCCCATGGACAGGGAATGAGCAGTTCTTC
TRBJ2-7	TRBV10-3	-	TRBD1	CAISEPGQGYEQYF	TGTGCCATCAGTGAGCCGGGACAGGGCTACGAGCAGTACTTC
TRBJ1-1	TRBV2	few	-	CASSPRGETEAFF	TGTGCCAGCAGTCCCCGGGGGGAGACTGAAGCTTTCTTT
TRBJ2-3	TRBV24-1	many	TRBD1	CATSDSGQGGYTQYF	TGTGCCACCAGTGATTCCGGACAGGGAGGTTATACGCAGTATTTT
TRBJ2-7	TRBV2	-	-	CASSPYTYEQYF	TGTGCCAGCAGTCCTTATACCTACGAGCAGTACTTC
TRBJ1-6	TRBV14	many	-	CASSQARGSYNSPLHF	TGTGCCAGCAGCCAAGCAAGGGGGTCCTATAATTCACCCCTCCACTTT
TRBJ2-5	TRBV7-9	-	-	CASSWDWEETQYF	TGTGCCAGCAGCTGGGACTGGGAAGAGACCCAGTACTTC
TRBJ1-2	TRBV4-2	many	TRBD1	CASSQDNRGYGYTF	TGTGCCAGCAGCCAAGATAACAGGGGCTATGGCTACACCTTC
TRBJ1-2	TRBV9	many	-	CASSALTGYTF	TGTGCCAGCAGCGCTCTTACTGGCTACACCTTC
TRBJ1-1	TRBV20-1	many	-	CSARRQGTEAFF	TGCAGTGCTAGACGGCAGGGTACTGAAGCTTTCTTT
TRBJ1-2	TRBV25-1	few	-	CASSPGAGTNYGYTF	TGTGCCAGCTCACCAGGGGCAGGGACTAACTATGGCTACACCTTC
TRBJ2-1	TRBV5-1	-	-	CASSPRDSGNEQFF	TGCGCCAGCAGCCCAAGGGACTCCGGCAATGAGCAGTTCTTC
TRBJ1-3	TRBV10-2	many	TRBD1	CASSGTGVISGNTIYF	TGCGCCAGCAGTGGGACAGGGGTCATCTCTGGAAACACCATATATTTT